Each of the 17 T cell receptor beta chains below was sequenced from the same sample in a study of beta chain features in type 1 diabetes. Sequenced material consisted of expressed TCRB transcripts (all of the isolated RNA was reverse transcribed). Profiled with immunoSEQ multiplex PCR; TCRdb holds only in-frame clones, not every one. The sample lists fewer than 300,000 clones, around 21% occurring once. Overall study findings and caveats: The study found moderately but significantly shorter TCRB CDR3s in all four CD4+ subsets of Type 1 diabetes patients.

These receptors lack a known antigen. Sequenced input: naive CD4+ T cells from blood. The receptors originated from a woman aged 35 to 49 with type 1 diabetes.

The CDR3: CSTRGGPSSYEQYF. As DNA, the CDR3 is TGCAGCACCCGGGGGGGCCCAAGCTCCTACGAGCAGTACTTC. The gene calls are TRBV29-1 and TRBJ2-7; TRBD2 matches at 8 bases. This CDR3 is built from 14 residues. Looked up from germline, CDR1 is SQVTM and CDR2 is ANQGSEA. V was pared by 8 bases and J by 0 bases, with 9 bases of the junction left unmatched.

In this sample, this clone turned up a few times. The chain carries TRBV18 and TRBJ2-1; 8 nucleotides agree with TRBD2. CDR1 and CDR2 (germline): KGHSH, LQKENI. V lost 6 bases, J lost 9 bases, and 13 bases stayed unmatched. CDR3 length: 15 amino acids. Here the CDR3 reads CASSLGLEGFIEQFF. The CDR3 DNA reads as TGTGCCAGCTCCCTGGGACTAGAGGGATTCATTGAGCAGTTCTTC.

This rearrangement joins TRBV29-1 to TRBJ1-1; unclear D gene. This CDR3 has 13 amino acids. Per the germline V gene, CDR1 is SQVTM and CDR2 is ANQGSEA. V shed 4 bases and J shed 0 bases, with 9 bases lying between them. The CDR3 DNA reads as TGCAGCGTTGGGTATCAGATGAACACTGAAGCTTTCTTT. This translates into CSVGYQMNTEAFF. Looking up the rest from reference TRBV29-1 and TRBJ1-1 gives the full variable domain: SAVISQKPSRDICQRGTSLTIQCQVDSQVTMMFWYRQQPGQSLTLIATANQGSEATYESGFVIDKFPISRPNLTFSTLTVSNMSPEDSSIYLCSVGYQMNTEAFFGQGTRLTVV.

This clone was counted between two and nine times. Different DNA sequences within this sample yield the same CDR3. The chain links TRBV19 to TRBJ2-1, with 7 bases matching TRBD1. J lost 5 bases, V lost 5 bases, and 3 bases had no gene match. The CDR3 is 13 amino acids. Germline CDR1 LNHDA, CDR2 SQIVND (reference sequence). The CDR3 DNA reads as TGTGCCAGTAGTTCGGGACAGAACAATGAGCAGTTCTTC. Residues: CASSSGQNNEQFF.

This clone has just a few counts. The chain has TRBV5-1 and TRBJ2-7; 7 nucleotides align to TRBD1. The CDR3 extends over 14 amino acids. The germline CDR1 and CDR2 sequences are SGHRS and YFSETQ. V was pared by 4 bases and J by 2 bases, with 6 bases of the junction left unmatched. The CDR3 sequence is CASSPDRVPYEQYF. In nucleotides, the CDR3 is TGCGCCAGCAGCCCCGACAGGGTTCCCTACGAGCAGTACTTC.

V usage is TRBV2 and J usage is TRBJ1-2; 8 nucleotides align to TRBD1. The CDR3 extends over 13 amino acids. Germline V gene sequence: CDR1 SNHLY, CDR2 FYNNEI. J gave up 3 bases and V 3 bases, and 0 bases lay outside the gene matches. CDR3 bases: TGTGCCAGCAGTGAGACAGGGGACTATGGCTACACCTTC. It is translated as CASSETGDYGYTF.

The chain links TRBV6-5 to TRBJ1-2; tentatively, D is TRBD1 (6 bases). The CDR3 extends over 15 amino acids. V dropped 2 bases and J dropped 4 bases, with 14 bases sitting between them. Germline lookup yields CDR1 MNHEY and CDR2 SVGAGI. CDR3 in DNA: TGTGCCAGCAGTTACACATCGGACAGTCCCTATGGCTACACCTTC. Amino acids: CASSYTSDSPYGYTF.

The chain carries TRBV19 and TRBJ1-5; 12 nucleotides match TRBD1. V was pared by 4 bases and J by 5 bases, with 6 bases of the junction left unmatched. Germline CDR1 and CDR2: LNHDA and SQIVND (reference sequence). The CDR3 loop spans 16 amino acids. In DNA form, the CDR3 reads TGTGCCAGTAGTACCTCCCGGGACAGGGGGCATCAGCCCCAGCATTTT. It codes for CASSTSRDRGHQPQHF.

The chain carries TRBV18 and TRBJ2-5, with 8 bases identical to TRBD2. The CDR3 length is 14 residues. CDR1 and CDR2 (germline): KGHSH, LQKENI. V was pared by 3 bases and J by 4 bases, with 4 bases of the junction left unmatched. The CDR3 sequence is CASSPVAGTETQYF. The CDR3 region has the DNA TGTGCCAGCTCACCCGTAGCGGGGACAGAGACCCAGTACTTC.

The rearrangement links TRBV6-6 to TRBJ2-6; 8 nucleotides match TRBD2. The CDR3 has 14 residues. The junction had 3 bases not matched to a gene; V was cut back by 7 bases and J by 4 bases. CDR1 is MNHNY and CDR2 is SVGAGI in the germline V gene (reference sequence). The DNA for the CDR3 is TGTGCCAGCACCGCGGGAGGCGGGGCCAACGTCCTGACTTTC. Protein product: CASTAGGGANVLTF.

J is TRBJ2-1 and V is TRBV11-3, with D perhaps matching TRBD2 (6 bases). Trimming removed 5 bases from V and 8 bases from J, with 16 bases in between. This CDR3 comprises 14 residues. Germline V gives CDR1 SGHNT, CDR2 YENEEA. The CDR3 DNA is TGTGCCAGCAGCCCGGGCGGGGCTGTTGATGAGCAGTTCTTC. It yields the protein CASSPGGAVDEQFF.

This clone was observed a handful of times. This sequence joins TRBV2 and TRBJ1-5; D is uncertain. V lost 1 base and J lost 5, with 6 bases in between. Germline CDR1 SNHLY, CDR2 FYNNEI. CDR3 length equals 13 residues. The CDR3 DNA follows: TGTGCCAGCAGTGAAGACAGCCATCAGCCCCAGCATTTT. The encoded protein is CASSEDSHQPQHF.

V gene TRBV29-1 combines with J gene TRBJ1-2, with 11 bases fitting TRBD1. The germline gives CDR1 SQVTM, CDR2 ANQGSEA. The CDR3 spans 14 residues. Trimming cost V 7 bases and J 2 bases; bases outside gene matches: 6. This chain's CDR3 is CSAGTGGGNYGYTF. CDR3 nucleotide sequence: TGCAGCGCGGGGACAGGGGGAGGGAACTATGGCTACACCTTC. Full variable domain (remainder filled in from reference TRBV29-1 and TRBJ1-2): SAVISQKPSRDICQRGTSLTIQCQVDSQVTMMFWYRQQPGQSLTLIATANQGSEATYESGFVIDKFPISRPNLTFSTLTVSNMSPEDSSIYLCSAGTGGGNYGYTFGSGTRLTVV.

V is TRBV4-1 and J is TRBJ1-1; no clear D gene. Trimming removed 3 bases at V and 5 bases at J, with 13 bases between. The CDR3 spans 14 residues. The germline V gene encodes CDR1 MGHRA and CDR2 YSYEKL. CDR3 sequence (DNA): TGCGCCAGCAGCCAGGAAGGATCGAGGACTGAAGCTTTCTTT. Its protein product is CASSQEGSRTEAFF.

V usage is TRBV5-4 and J usage is TRBJ2-7, with 7 bases aligning to TRBD1. The CDR3 totals 16 residues. J gave up 7 bases and V 4 bases, and 17 bases lay outside the gene matches. Germline V gene sequence: CDR1 SGHNT, CDR2 YYREEE (reference sequence). CDR3 residues: CASSIGSVTGLREQYF. CDR3 sequence (DNA): TGTGCCAGCAGCATTGGTAGCGTGACAGGGTTGAGGGAGCAGTACTTC.

This clone was picked up a small number of times. The chain joins TRBV5-4 to TRBJ1-1; 7 bases line up with TRBD1. After removal of 3 bases from V and 6 bases from J, the junction contained 5 bases not matched to a gene. CDR1 SGHNT and CDR2 YYREEE come from the germline V gene (reference sequence). There are 13 residues in the CDR3. The DNA of the CDR3 is TGTGCCAGCAGCTCTACAGGGGTGGCTGAAGCTTTCTTT. Its protein product is CASSSTGVAEAFF.

This clone was detected a few times. The genes are TRBV9 and TRBJ1-2, with TRBD1 as a possible D gene (5 bases). CDR1 SGDLS and CDR2 YYNGEE come from the germline V gene. V was pared by 0 bases and J by 6 bases, with 15 bases between. The CDR3 is 15 residues long. CDR3: CASSVVGGAGDGYTF. CDR3 nucleotides: TGTGCCAGCAGCGTAGTCGGAGGGGCAGGCGATGGCTACACCTTC.